These 28 T cell receptor beta chains originate from one sample sequenced in a study of T cell repertoires and HLA-DP antigens. Using immunoSEQ multiplex PCR, the repertoire was profiled, and TCRdb retains in-frame clones only, with some absent. The table has over 100,000 clones, 92% seen once. Their cognate antigens are unknown. Sequencing was performed on CD4+ T cells from PBMCs. The receptors originated from a woman between 18 and 29 years old in good health and CMV-seronegative.

The chain uses TRBV19 and TRBJ1-3, with D tentatively TRBD1 (5 bases). CDR3 length equals 15 residues. CDR1 is LNHDA and CDR2 is SQIVND in the germline V gene (reference sequence). Trimming stripped 7 bases from V and 0 bases from J, with 13 bases between. In DNA, the CDR3 is TGTGCCAGTAAAAAACAGGCTAGCTCTGGAAACACCATATATTTT. Translating gives CASKKQASSGNTIYF. Together with reference TRBV19 and TRBJ1-3, the CDR3 gives the full variable domain: DGGITQSPKYLFRKEGQNVTLSCEQNLNHDAMYWYRQDPGQGLRLIYYSQIVNDFQKGDIAEGYSVSREKKESFPLTVTSAQKNPTAFYLCASKKQASSGNTIYFGEGSWLTVV.

This clone was seen more than once but under ten times. This chain connects TRBV7-9 to TRBJ2-2; tentatively, D is TRBD1 or TRBD2 (5 bases each). Per germline, CDR1 SEHNR and CDR2 FQNEAQ (reference sequence). Trimming shortened V by 1 base and J by 9 bases, and 18 bases separated the two germline ends. The CDR3 totals 16 residues. In DNA form, the CDR3 reads TGTGCCAGCAGCTTAGTTTCCCTCAAAGGGACCAGGGAGCTGTTTTTT. This encodes CASSLVSLKGTRELFF.

V usage is TRBV10-1 and J usage is TRBJ2-1, with D uncertain. The CDR3 spans 15 residues. Trimming removed 4 bases from V and 2 bases from J, with 12 bases in between. Germline V gives CDR1 WNHNN, CDR2 SYGVQD (reference sequence). The CDR3 DNA reads as TGCGCCAGCAGTGCCTACTTCGGCACCTACAATGAGCAGTTCTTC. Translating it yields CASSAYFGTYNEQFF.

V gene TRBV6-5 combines with J gene TRBJ2-1; 9 bases align to TRBD2. CDR1 and CDR2 (germline): MNHEY, SVGAGI. With V trimmed by 0 bases and J by 4 bases, 4 bases remained unmatched. This CDR3 region has 16 residues. As DNA, the CDR3 is TGTGCCAGCAGTTACTCTCCACTAGCGGGTTACAATGAGCAGTTCTTC. Its translation is CASSYSPLAGYNEQFF.

V gene TRBV7-8 combines with J gene TRBJ2-3; D is perhaps TRBD1 or TRBD2 (5 bases each). This CDR3 has 15 residues. Trimming pared 5 bases from V and 6 bases from J, leaving 18 bases between. Germline V gene data show CDR1 as SGHVS and CDR2 as FQNEAQ. The CDR3 nucleotides are TGTGCCAGCAGCGTCAGGGTCCTTGGGACCGATACGCAGTATTTT. It is translated as CASSVRVLGTDTQYF.

This clone was seen a single time. This chain connects TRBV6-5 to TRBJ1-1; D is uncertain. CDR3 size: 13 residues. Germline V gives CDR1 MNHEY, CDR2 SVGAGI. Trimming took 5 bases from V and 7 from J, leaving 14 bases between them. This CDR3 is CASSTIGTVEAFF. The CDR3 nucleotides are TGTGCCAGCAGTACCATAGGAACAGTTGAAGCTTTCTTT.

This sequence joins TRBV5-6 and TRBJ1-6; no reliable D call. This CDR3 is 14 amino acids long. CDR1 is SGHDT, CDR2 YYEEEE, per germline. Trimming took off 0 bases at V and 6 bases at J, with 7 bases between the two ends. CDR3 coding DNA: TGTGCCAGCAGCTTGGGCGGGTCTAATTCACCCCTCCACTTT. Its protein is CASSLGGSNSPLHF.

J is TRBJ1-4 and V is TRBV2; 7 nucleotides line up with TRBD1. The CDR3 consists of 16 residues. V was pared by 5 bases and J by 0 bases, with 6 bases of the junction left unmatched. Germline-derived CDR1 and CDR2 are SNHLY and FYNNEI. CDR3 protein: CASSSFGTATNEKLFF. Written as DNA, the CDR3 is TGTGCCAGCAGTAGCTTTGGGACAGCAACTAATGAAAAACTGTTTTTT.

The rearrangement links TRBV15 to TRBJ2-5, with 9 positions matching TRBD1. Germline V gene data show CDR1 as LNHNV and CDR2 as YYDKDF (reference sequence). The CDR3 consists of 15 residues. V gave up 2 bases and J gave up 1 base; unmatched junction bases: 2. In DNA form, the CDR3 reads TGTGCCACCAGCAGACTGACAGGGGGCCAAGAGACCCAGTACTTC. As protein: CATSRLTGGQETQYF.

The chain employs TRBV4-1 and TRBJ2-3; 10 bases fit TRBD2. Per the germline V gene, CDR1 is MGHRA and CDR2 is YSYEKL. Unmatched junction bases numbered 11, after V lost 0 bases and J lost 2 bases. The CDR3 consists of 19 residues. The CDR3 region has the DNA TGCGCCAGCAGCCAAGATCAAGCGGGGGGGCTGAGATCCACAGATACGCAGTATTTT. Its translation is CASSQDQAGGLRSTDTQYF.

The rearrangement links TRBV7-9 to TRBJ2-1, with no clear D. The CDR3 is 15 residues long. Trimming left V 0 bases short and J 7 bases short, with 13 bases between. Germline V gives CDR1 SEHNR, CDR2 FQNEAQ (reference sequence). The CDR3 bases are TGTGCCAGCAGCTTAGCCAGGAGACACGGGAATGAGCAGTTCTTC. This encodes CASSLARRHGNEQFF.

DNA for the CDR3: TGTGCCAGCAGCTCGGGACTAGCGGGGGCCCGAGAGCAGTTCTTC. Translated, it gives CASSSGLAGAREQFF. The chain joins TRBV7-9 to TRBJ2-1, with 14 nucleotides matching TRBD2. The germline gives CDR1 SEHNR, CDR2 FQNEAQ (reference sequence). Losses at the gene ends were 4 bases for V and 10 bases for J; bases not matched to a gene: 6. The CDR3 is made up of 15 amino acids.

This chain connects TRBV27 to TRBJ2-3; D possibly corresponds to TRBD2 (7 bases). This CDR3 comprises 16 residues. V dropped 3 bases and J dropped 5 bases, with 18 bases sitting between them. The germline gives CDR1 MNHEY, CDR2 SMNVEV (reference sequence). CDR3 in DNA: TGTGCCAGCAGTTTTGTCGGGCGGGGGCTGGGAGATACGCAGTATTTT. Protein: CASSFVGRGLGDTQYF.

The chain recombines TRBV19 with TRBJ1-3; D perhaps matches TRBD1 (6 bases). CDR3 length: 17 amino acids. Per the germline V gene, CDR1 is LNHDA and CDR2 is SQIVND (reference sequence). V was trimmed by 7 bases and J by 7 bases, leaving 26 bases between them. CDR3 in DNA: TGTGCCAGTAAAGGGCGACCTGGGGGGCTTCGGCTGAACACCATATATTTT. It codes for CASKGRPGGLRLNTIYF.

This clone showed up just once. The V call is TRBV7-9, the J call TRBJ2-1; D may be TRBD1 (5 bases). CDR1 and CDR2 from the germline V gene are SEHNR and FQNEAQ (reference sequence). The CDR3 is 15 amino acids. V was clipped by 0 bases and J by 3 bases, with 9 bases between them. The CDR3: CASSLAVGVYNEQFF. The DNA for the CDR3 is TGTGCCAGCAGCTTAGCCGTAGGGGTCTACAATGAGCAGTTCTTC.

The gene calls are TRBV18 and TRBJ2-5, with unresolved D. Looked up from germline, CDR1 is KGHSH and CDR2 is LQKENI. Trimming removed 4 bases at V and 4 bases at J, with 16 bases between. CDR3 length equals 15 residues. CDR3 coding DNA: TGTGCCAGCTCACAGTCGGGTTCGGTTCGAGAGACCCAGTACTTC. This gives the protein CASSQSGSVRETQYF.

The rearrangement links TRBV25-1 to TRBJ1-2; 8 bases align to TRBD1. CDR3 size: 14 residues. The junction had 12 bases not matched to a gene; V was cut back by 5 bases and J by 10 bases. Germline CDR1 MGHDK, CDR2 SYGVNS. Written as DNA, the CDR3 is TGTGCCAGCAGTCTAGGATTCGGACAGGGAGTCTACACCTTC. It yields the protein CASSLGFGQGVYTF.

The chain carries TRBV7-2 and TRBJ1-2; D gene unclear. The V gene's germline CDR1 is SGHTA and CDR2 FQGNSA. This CDR3 has 13 amino acids. The V end was cut by 5 bases, the J end by 0 bases, with 7 bases between. CDR3 residues: CASSRQSNYGYTF. CDR3 DNA: TGTGCCAGCAGCCGCCAGTCTAACTATGGCTACACCTTC. Combining the CDR3 with reference TRBV7-2 and TRBJ1-2 gives the whole variable domain GAGVSQSPSNKVTEKGKDVELRCDPISGHTALYWYRQSLGQGLEFLIYFQGNSAPDKSGLPSDRFSAERTGGSVSTLTIQRTQQEDSAVYLCASSRQSNYGYTFGSGTRLTVV.

This clone has only one observation. J is TRBJ2-1 and V is TRBV4-1; TRBD2 matches 9 bases. The ends lost 0 bases at V and 3 bases at J; junction bases unmatched: 3. This CDR3 has 16 residues. CDR1 MGHRA and CDR2 YSYEKL come from the germline V gene. The CDR3 region is CASSQEGSGGYNEQFF. As DNA, the CDR3 is TGCGCCAGCAGCCAAGAGGGTAGCGGGGGCTACAATGAGCAGTTCTTC.

The chain has TRBV10-2 and TRBJ2-2, with 8 positions matching TRBD1. Germline V gene lookup returns CDR1 WSHSY and CDR2 SAAADI. The CDR3 contains 14 residues. The junction had 6 bases not matched to a gene; V was cut back by 8 bases and J by 4 bases. In DNA, the CDR3 is TGCGCCAGCCTGCGACAGGGGCGCACCGGGGAGCTGTTTTTT. Amino acid sequence: CASLRQGRTGELFF.

V and J are TRBV10-3 and TRBJ2-7; a possible D gene is TRBD1 (6 bases). Germline CDR1 is ENHRY and CDR2 is SYGVKD. The V end lost 2 bases, the J end lost 5 bases, and 13 bases lay between the germline ends. The CDR3 has 14 residues. This chain's CDR3 is CAISENRAVHEQYF. The CDR3 DNA reads as TGTGCCATCAGTGAGAACAGGGCAGTCCACGAGCAGTACTTC.

This chain connects TRBV7-9 to TRBJ2-5; 7 bases match TRBD1. Unmatched junction bases numbered 3, after V lost 0 bases and J lost 2 bases. This CDR3 region has 15 residues. CDR1 and CDR2 (germline): SEHNR, FQNEAQ (reference sequence). CDR3 in amino acids: CASSLALTGQETQYF. CDR3 DNA sequence: TGTGCCAGCAGCTTAGCGCTGACAGGGCAAGAGACCCAGTACTTC.

This sequence joins TRBV30 and TRBJ2-4, with TRBD2 matching 11 bases. The CDR3 is made up of 14 amino acids. Germline-derived CDR1 and CDR2 are GTSNPN and SVGIG (reference sequence). V shed 2 bases and J 10 bases; nucleotides not matched to a gene: 7. The CDR3: CAWSNTGTSGIQYF. The DNA for the CDR3 is TGTGCCTGGAGTAATACCGGGACTAGCGGTATTCAGTACTTC.

CDR3 residues: CAYRPGTKNIQYF. The CDR3 bases are TGTGCCTACAGGCCGGGAACCAAAAACATTCAGTACTTC. V gene TRBV30 combines with J gene TRBJ2-4; tentatively, D is TRBD1 or TRBD2 (5 bases each). V was clipped by 7 bases and J by 2 bases, with 12 bases between them. The CDR3 totals 13 residues. CDR1 is GTSNPN and CDR2 is SVGIG in the germline V gene (reference sequence).

The chain uses TRBV2 and TRBJ1-2; D gene ambiguous. Germline V CDR1 and CDR2: SNHLY, FYNNEI. The CDR3 has 13 residues. Deletions cut 7 bases from V and 4 bases from J, with 13 bases between. The CDR3 sequence is CASKSDGSYGYTF. The DNA for the CDR3 is TGTGCCAGCAAGTCAGACGGATCCTATGGCTACACCTTC.

V is TRBV6-6 and J is TRBJ2-2, with TRBD1 as a possible D gene (6 bases). The CDR3 contains 13 residues. Germline V gene sequence: CDR1 MNHNY, CDR2 SVGAGI (reference sequence). The V end lost 6 bases, the J end lost 3 bases, and 8 bases lay between the germline ends. The CDR3 bases are TGTGCCAGCAGGACAGGTTACACCGGGGAGCTGTTTTTT. As protein: CASRTGYTGELFF.

The chain carries TRBV7-9 and TRBJ2-3; 7 bases match TRBD2. Germline values: CDR1 SEHNR, CDR2 FQNEAQ (reference sequence). The CDR3 contains 15 residues. J lost 3 bases, V lost 4 bases, and 7 bases had no gene match. The CDR3: CASSSQRGRTDTQYF. The CDR3 nucleotides read TGTGCCAGCAGCTCCCAGCGGGGCCGTACAGATACGCAGTATTTT.

The chain joins TRBV14 to TRBJ1-3, with D unclear. V lost 1 base, J lost 4 bases, and 2 bases lay in between. The CDR3 covers 12 residues. CDR1 is SGHDN and CDR2 is FVKESK in the germline V gene. The CDR3 here is CASSQVGNTIYF. The CDR3 coding sequence is TGTGCCAGCAGCCAAGTGGGAAACACCATATATTTT.